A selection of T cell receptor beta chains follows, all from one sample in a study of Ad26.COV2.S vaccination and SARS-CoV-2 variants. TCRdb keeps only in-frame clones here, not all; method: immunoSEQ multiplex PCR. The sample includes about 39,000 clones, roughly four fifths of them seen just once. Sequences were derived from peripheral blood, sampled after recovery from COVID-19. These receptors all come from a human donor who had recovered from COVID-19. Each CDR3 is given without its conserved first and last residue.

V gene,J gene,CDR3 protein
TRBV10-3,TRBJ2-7,AIRRRAGQGARVGEQY
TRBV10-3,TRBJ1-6,AISPGGADSPLH
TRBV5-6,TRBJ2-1,ASSLGGLATYNEQF
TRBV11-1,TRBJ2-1,ASSQRGPAYNEQF
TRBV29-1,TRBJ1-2,SVEGQGNGYT
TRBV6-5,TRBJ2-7,ASRAVRAYEQY
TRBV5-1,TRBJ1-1,ASSLGDQTEAF
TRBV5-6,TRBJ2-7,ASSFGLAGGPYEQY
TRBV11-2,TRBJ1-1,ASSPRDTDTEAF
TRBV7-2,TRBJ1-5,ASSFWGDQPQH